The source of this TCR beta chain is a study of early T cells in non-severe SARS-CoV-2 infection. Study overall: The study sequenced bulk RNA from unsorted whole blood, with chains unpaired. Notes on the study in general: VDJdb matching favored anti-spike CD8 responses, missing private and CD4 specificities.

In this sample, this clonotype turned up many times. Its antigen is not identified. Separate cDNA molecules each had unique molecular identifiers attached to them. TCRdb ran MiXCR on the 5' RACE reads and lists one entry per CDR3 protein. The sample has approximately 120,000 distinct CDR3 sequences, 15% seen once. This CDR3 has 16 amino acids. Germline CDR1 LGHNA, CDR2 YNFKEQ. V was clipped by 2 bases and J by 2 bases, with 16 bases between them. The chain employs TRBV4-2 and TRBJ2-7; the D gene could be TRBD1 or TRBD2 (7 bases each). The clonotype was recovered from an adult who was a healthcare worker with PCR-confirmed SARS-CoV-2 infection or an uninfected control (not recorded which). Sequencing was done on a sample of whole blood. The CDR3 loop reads CASSQTPSGTAYEQYF. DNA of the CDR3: TGTGCCAGCAGCCAAACTCCGAGCGGGACAGCCTACGAGCAGTACTTC.